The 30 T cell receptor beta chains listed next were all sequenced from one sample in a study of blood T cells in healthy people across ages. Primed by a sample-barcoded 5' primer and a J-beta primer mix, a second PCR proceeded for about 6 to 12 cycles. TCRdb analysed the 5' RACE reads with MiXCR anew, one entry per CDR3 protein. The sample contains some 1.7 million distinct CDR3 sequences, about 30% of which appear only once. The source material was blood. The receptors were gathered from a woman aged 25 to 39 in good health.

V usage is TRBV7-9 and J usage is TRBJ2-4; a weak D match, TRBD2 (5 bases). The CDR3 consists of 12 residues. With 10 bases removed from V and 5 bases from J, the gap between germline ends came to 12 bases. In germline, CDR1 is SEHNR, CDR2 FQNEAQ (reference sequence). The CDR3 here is CATASRENIQYF. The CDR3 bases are TGTGCCACCGCCTCGAGGGAAAACATTCAGTACTTC. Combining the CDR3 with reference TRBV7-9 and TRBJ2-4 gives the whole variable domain DTGVSQNPRHKITKRGQNVTFRCDPISEHNRLYWYRQTLGQGPEFLTYFQNEAQLEKSRLLSDRFSAERPKGSFSTLEIQRTEQGDSAMYLCATASRENIQYFGAGTRLSVL.

DNA for the CDR3: TGTGCCAGCAAGTTCCAGCGTCGCGAAGCCCTCCACTTT. Translated, it gives CASKFQRREALHF. The chain recombines TRBV2 with TRBJ1-6; D is undetermined. The CDR3 spans 13 residues. The V gene lost 7 bases and the J gene lost 14 bases, with 18 bases spanning the gap. CDR1 and CDR2 (germline): SNHLY, FYNNEI.

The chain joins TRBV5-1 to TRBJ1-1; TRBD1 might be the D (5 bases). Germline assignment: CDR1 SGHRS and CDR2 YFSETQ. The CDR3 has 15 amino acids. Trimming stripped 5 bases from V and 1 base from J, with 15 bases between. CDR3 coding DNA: TGCGCCAGCAGTATGATGGGACGAGAGAACACTGAAGCTTTCTTT. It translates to CASSMMGRENTEAFF.

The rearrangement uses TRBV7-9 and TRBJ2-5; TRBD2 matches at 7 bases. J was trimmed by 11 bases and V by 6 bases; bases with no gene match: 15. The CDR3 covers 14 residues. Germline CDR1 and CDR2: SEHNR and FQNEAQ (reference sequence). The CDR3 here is CASSTGGIYNEQYF. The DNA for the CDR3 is TGTGCCAGCAGTACGGGGGGAATCTACAATGAGCAGTACTTC.

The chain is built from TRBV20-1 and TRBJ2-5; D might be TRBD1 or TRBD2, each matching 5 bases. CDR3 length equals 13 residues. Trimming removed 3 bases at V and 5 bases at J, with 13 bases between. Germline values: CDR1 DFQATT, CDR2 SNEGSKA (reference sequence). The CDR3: CSARWDPRETQYF. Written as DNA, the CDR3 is TGCAGTGCTAGGTGGGACCCAAGGGAGACCCAGTACTTC.

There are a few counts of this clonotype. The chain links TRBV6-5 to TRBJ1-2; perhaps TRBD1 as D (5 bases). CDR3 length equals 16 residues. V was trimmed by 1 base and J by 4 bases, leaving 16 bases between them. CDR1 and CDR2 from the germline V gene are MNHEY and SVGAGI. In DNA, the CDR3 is TGTGCCAGCAGTTACTTCCCCGGTGGAGGGACCTATGGCTACACCTTC. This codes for CASSYFPGGGTYGYTF.

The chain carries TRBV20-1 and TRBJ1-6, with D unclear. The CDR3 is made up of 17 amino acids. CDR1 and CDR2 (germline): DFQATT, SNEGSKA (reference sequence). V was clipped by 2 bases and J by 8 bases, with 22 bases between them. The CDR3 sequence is CSARLRTGSTRDSPLHF. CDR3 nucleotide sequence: TGCAGTGCTAGACTGAGGACGGGGTCCACGAGGGATTCACCCCTCCACTTT.

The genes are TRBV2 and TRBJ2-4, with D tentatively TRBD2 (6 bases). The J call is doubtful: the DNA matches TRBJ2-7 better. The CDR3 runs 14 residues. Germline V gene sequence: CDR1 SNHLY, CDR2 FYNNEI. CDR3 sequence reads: CASLSGLTYYEQYF. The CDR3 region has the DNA TGTGCCAGCTTGAGTGGACTAACCTATTACGAGCAGTACTTC.

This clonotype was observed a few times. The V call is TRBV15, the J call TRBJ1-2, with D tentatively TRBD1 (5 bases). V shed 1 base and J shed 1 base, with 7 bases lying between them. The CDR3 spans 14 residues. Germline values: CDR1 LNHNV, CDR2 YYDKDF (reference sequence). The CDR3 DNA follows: TGTGCCACCAGCAGAGGCAGGGATAACTATGGCTACACCTTC. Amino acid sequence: CATSRGRDNYGYTF.

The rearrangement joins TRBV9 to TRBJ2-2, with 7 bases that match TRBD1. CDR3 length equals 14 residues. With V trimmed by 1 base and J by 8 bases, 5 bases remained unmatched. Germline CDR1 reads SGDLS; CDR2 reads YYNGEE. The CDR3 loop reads CASSVQNRGGELFF. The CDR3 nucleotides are TGTGCCAGCAGCGTACAAAACAGGGGAGGGGAGCTGTTTTTT.

The CDR3 loop is CASSSRGQAYGYTF. The CDR3 bases are TGTGCCAGCAGCTCACGGGGACAGGCATATGGCTACACCTTC. The chain combines TRBV7-2 with TRBJ1-2; 8 bases are a match to TRBD1. The CDR3 covers 14 residues. CDR1 is SGHTA, CDR2 FQGNSA, per germline. The ends lost 4 bases at V and 5 bases at J; junction bases unmatched: 6.

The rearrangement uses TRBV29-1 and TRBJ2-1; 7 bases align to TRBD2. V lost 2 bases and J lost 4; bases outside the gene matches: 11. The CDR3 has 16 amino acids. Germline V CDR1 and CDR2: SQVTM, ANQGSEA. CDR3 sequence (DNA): TGCAGCGTTGAACCCTCATCGGGGGAGGGGTACAATGAGCAGTTCTTC. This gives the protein CSVEPSSGEGYNEQFF.

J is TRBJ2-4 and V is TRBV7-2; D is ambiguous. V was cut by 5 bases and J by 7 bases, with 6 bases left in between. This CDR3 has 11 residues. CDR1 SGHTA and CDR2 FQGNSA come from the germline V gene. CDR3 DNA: TGTGCCAGCAGCCCCGGGAACATTCAGTACTTC. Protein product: CASSPGNIQYF.

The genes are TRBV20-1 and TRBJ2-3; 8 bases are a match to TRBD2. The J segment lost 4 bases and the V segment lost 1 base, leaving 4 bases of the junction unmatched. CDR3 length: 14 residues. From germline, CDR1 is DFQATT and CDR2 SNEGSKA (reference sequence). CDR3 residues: CSARGSGGPDTQYF. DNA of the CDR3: TGCAGTGCTAGAGGGAGCGGGGGTCCAGATACGCAGTATTTT.

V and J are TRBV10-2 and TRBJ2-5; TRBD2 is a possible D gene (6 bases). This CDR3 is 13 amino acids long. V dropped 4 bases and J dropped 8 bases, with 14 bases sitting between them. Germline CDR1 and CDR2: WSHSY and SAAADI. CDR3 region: CASSGSVGGTQYF. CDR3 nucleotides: TGCGCCAGCAGTGGTAGTGTGGGGGGAACCCAGTACTTC.

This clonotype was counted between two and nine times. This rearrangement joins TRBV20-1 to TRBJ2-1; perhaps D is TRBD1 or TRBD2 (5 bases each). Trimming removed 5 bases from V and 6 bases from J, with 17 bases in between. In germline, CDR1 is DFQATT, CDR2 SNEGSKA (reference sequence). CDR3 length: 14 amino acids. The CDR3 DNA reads TGCAGTGCTCCCCCCCGGGACCCTACCAATGAGCAGTTCTTC. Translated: CSAPPRDPTNEQFF.

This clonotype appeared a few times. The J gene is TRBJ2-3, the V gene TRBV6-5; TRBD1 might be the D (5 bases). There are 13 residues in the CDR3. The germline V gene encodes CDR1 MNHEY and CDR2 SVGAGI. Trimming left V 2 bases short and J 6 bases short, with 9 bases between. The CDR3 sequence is CASSYGGADTQYF. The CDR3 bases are TGTGCCAGCAGTTACGGTGGGGCGGATACGCAGTATTTT.

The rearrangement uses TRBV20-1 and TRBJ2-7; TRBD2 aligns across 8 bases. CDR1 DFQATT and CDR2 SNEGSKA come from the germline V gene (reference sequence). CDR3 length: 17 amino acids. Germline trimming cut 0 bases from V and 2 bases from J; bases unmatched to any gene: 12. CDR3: CSARDSNSGTTPYEQYF. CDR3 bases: TGCAGTGCTAGAGATTCCAATAGCGGGACCACTCCCTACGAGCAGTACTTC.

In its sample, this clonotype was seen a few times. CDR3 nucleotide sequence: TGTGCCAGCAGTGATAGCGGGAGTACCTCCTACGAGCAGTACTTC. Protein product: CASSDSGSTSYEQYF. The chain carries TRBV27 and TRBJ2-7; 9 bases match TRBD2. CDR1 is MNHEY, CDR2 SMNVEV, per germline (reference sequence). Unmatched junction bases numbered 5, after V lost 5 bases and J lost 0 bases. The length of the CDR3 is 15 residues.

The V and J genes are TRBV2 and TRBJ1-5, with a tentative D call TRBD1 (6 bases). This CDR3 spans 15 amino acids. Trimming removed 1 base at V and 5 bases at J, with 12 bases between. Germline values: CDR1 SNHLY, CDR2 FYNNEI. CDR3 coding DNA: TGTGCCAGCAGTGAAGGAGGGGGAAGATATCAGCCCCAGCATTTT. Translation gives CASSEGGGRYQPQHF.

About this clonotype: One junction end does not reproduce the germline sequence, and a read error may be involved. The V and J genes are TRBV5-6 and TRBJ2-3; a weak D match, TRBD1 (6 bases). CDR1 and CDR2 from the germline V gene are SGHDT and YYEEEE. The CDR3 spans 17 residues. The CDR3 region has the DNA TGTGCCAGCAGCTTGGCGACAGGTCCACCTGGGGCAGATACGCGGTATTTT. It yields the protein CASSLATGPPGADTRYF.

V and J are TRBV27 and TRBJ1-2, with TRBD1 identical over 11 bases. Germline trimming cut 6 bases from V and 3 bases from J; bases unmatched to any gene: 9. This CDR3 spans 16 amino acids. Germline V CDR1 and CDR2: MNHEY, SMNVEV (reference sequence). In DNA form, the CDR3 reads TGTGCCAGCAGAGGACAGGGGGCATCCTCGGACTATGGCTACACCTTC. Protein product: CASRGQGASSDYGYTF.

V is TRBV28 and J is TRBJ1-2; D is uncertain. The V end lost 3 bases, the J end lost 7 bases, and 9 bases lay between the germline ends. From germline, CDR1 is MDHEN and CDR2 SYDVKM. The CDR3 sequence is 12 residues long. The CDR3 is CASSFDTSGYTF. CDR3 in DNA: TGTGCCAGCAGTTTCGACACCTCTGGCTACACCTTC.

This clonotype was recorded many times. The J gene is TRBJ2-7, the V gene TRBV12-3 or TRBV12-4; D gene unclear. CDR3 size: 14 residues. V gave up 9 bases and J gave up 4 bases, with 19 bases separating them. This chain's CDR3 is CASDPQAVVYEQYF. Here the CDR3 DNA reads TGTGCCAGTGACCCGCAGGCGGTGGTGTACGAGCAGTACTTC.

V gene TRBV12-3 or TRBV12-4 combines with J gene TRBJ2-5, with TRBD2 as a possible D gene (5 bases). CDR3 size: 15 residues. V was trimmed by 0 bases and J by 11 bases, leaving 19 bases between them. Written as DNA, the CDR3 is TGTGCCAGCAGTTTAGCTAGTGGGAGTAGGAATGAGCAGTACTTC. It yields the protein CASSLASGSRNEQYF.

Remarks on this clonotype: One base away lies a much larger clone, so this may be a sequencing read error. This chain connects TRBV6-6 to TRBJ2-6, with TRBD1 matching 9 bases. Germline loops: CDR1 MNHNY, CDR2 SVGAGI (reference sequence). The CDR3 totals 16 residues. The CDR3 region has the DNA TGTGCCAGCAAGGTGGACAGGGGCTCTGGGGCCAACGTCCCGACTTTC. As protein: CASKVDRGSGANVPTF.

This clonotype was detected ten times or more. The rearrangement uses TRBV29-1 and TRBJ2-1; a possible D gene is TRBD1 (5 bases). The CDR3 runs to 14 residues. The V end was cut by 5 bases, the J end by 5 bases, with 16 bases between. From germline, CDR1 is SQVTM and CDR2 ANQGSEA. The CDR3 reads CSVIQANLNNEQFF. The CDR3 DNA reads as TGCAGCGTTATACAGGCGAACCTTAACAATGAGCAGTTCTTC.

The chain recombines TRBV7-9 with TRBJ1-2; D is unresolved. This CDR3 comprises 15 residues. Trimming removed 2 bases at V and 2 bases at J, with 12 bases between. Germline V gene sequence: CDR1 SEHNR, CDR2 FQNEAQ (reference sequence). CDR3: CASSLNLRGNYGYTF. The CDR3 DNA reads TGTGCCAGCAGCTTAAACTTGCGGGGAAACTATGGCTACACCTTC.

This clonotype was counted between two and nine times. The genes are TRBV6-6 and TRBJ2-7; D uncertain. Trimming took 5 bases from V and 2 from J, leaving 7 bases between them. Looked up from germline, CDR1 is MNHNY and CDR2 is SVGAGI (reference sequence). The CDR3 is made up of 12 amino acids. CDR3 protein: CASSAIAYEQYF. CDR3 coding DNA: TGTGCCAGCAGTGCGATCGCCTACGAGCAGTACTTC.

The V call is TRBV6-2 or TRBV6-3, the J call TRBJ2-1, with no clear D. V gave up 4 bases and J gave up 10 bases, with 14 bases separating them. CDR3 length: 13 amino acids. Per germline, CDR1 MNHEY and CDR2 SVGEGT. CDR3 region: CASSSNGPSEQFF. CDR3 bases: TGTGCCAGCAGTTCCAACGGGCCTTCGGAGCAGTTCTTC.